Shown below are 9 T cell receptor beta chains from a single sample sequenced in a study of identifying expanded T cells in peripheral blood. Here immunoSEQ multiplex PCR was the method, and the copy in TCRdb shows in-frame clones only, minus some. This sample has about 110,000 clones, with around 90% found just once. Sequenced material: blood. These receptors all stem from a person between 18 and 75 years old in good health.

This chain joins TRBV6-6 and TRBJ2-1, with TRBD2 identical over 8 bases. The CDR3 has 14 amino acids. Trimming at V came to 6 bases and at J to 5 bases, leaving 6 bases not matched to a gene. Germline values: CDR1 MNHNY, CDR2 SVGAGI (reference sequence). CDR3 region: CASRASGHNNEQFF. The CDR3 DNA reads as TGTGCCAGCAGGGCTAGCGGGCACAACAATGAGCAGTTCTTC.

The chain is built from TRBV5-1 and TRBJ2-2, with 8 positions matching TRBD1. Germline CDR1 and CDR2: SGHRS and YFSETQ. The CDR3 covers 14 residues. V shed 4 bases, J shed 6 bases, and the junction held 5 bases outside the gene matches. CDR3 residues: CASSPTGQAGELFF. CDR3 DNA sequence: TGCGCCAGCAGCCCTACGGGACAGGCCGGGGAGCTGTTTTTT.

This clone was counted a few times. This chain joins TRBV11-2 and TRBJ1-5; D uncertain. CDR1 and CDR2 (germline): SGHAT, FQNNGV. The CDR3 extends over 13 amino acids. The V end lost 5 bases, the J end lost 2 bases, and 7 bases lay between the germline ends. The CDR3 sequence is CASSPTGNQPQHF. The CDR3 nucleotides are TGTGCCAGCAGCCCGACCGGCAATCAGCCCCAGCATTTT. Together with reference TRBV11-2 and TRBJ1-5, the CDR3 gives the full variable domain: EAGVAQSPRYKIIEKRQSVAFWCNPISGHATLYWYQQILGQGPKLLIQFQNNGVVDDSQLPKDRFSAERLKGVDSTLKIQPAKLEDSAVYLCASSPTGNQPQHFGDGTRLSIL.

The table lists this clone with a count of one. V is TRBV10-3 and J is TRBJ1-5; D not certain. V lost 3 bases, J lost 0 bases, and 15 bases lay in between. Germline V gene sequence: CDR1 ENHRY, CDR2 SYGVKD. The length of the CDR3 is 17 residues. CDR3 sequence: CAISDFKDPYSNQPQHF. The CDR3 DNA is TGTGCCATCAGTGATTTCAAGGACCCTTATAGCAATCAGCCCCAGCATTTT.

This clone was counted a few times. This sequence joins TRBV2 and TRBJ2-1; D not certain. The CDR3 spans 12 residues. Trimming shortened V by 4 bases and J by 5 bases, and 6 bases separated the two germline ends. Germline values: CDR1 SNHLY, CDR2 FYNNEI. The CDR3 DNA is TGTGCCAGCAGTGCCATAAACAATGAGCAGTTCTTC. Translated, it gives CASSAINNEQFF.

The CDR3 spells CSAQQGDGQYF. The CDR3 DNA is TGCAGTGCTCAACAGGGAGACGGGCAGTACTTC. This sequence joins TRBV20-1 and TRBJ2-7, with D possibly being TRBD1 (6 bases). The CDR3 has 11 residues. The V gene lost 5 bases and the J gene lost 9 bases, with 14 bases spanning the gap. CDR1 and CDR2 (germline): DFQATT, SNEGSKA (reference sequence).

The J gene is TRBJ2-7, the V gene TRBV4-1, with 8 bases that match TRBD2. The CDR3 runs 14 residues. Per germline, CDR1 MGHRA and CDR2 YSYEKL. V lost 8 bases, J lost 1 base, and 7 bases stayed unmatched. CDR3 region: CASAETGGSYEQYF. Here the CDR3 DNA reads TGCGCCAGCGCAGAGACGGGAGGGTCCTACGAGCAGTACTTC.

This chain uses TRBV10-3 with TRBJ2-1; perhaps TRBD2 as D (6 bases). V dropped 10 bases and J dropped 8 bases, with 15 bases sitting between them. This CDR3 has 12 amino acids. Looked up from germline, CDR1 is ENHRY and CDR2 is SYGVKD. For the CDR3, the DNA is TGTGCCAACTCTAGCGTCCGGGATGAGCAGTTCTTC. Translation: CANSSVRDEQFF.

The chain combines TRBV2 with TRBJ1-1, with D unclear. Germline-derived CDR1 and CDR2 are SNHLY and FYNNEI. Trimming shortened V by 5 bases and J by 8 bases, and 6 bases separated the two germline ends. CDR3 length: 10 residues. The CDR3 bases are TGTGCCAGCAGTAAGCTGGAAGCTTTCTTT. This encodes CASSKLEAFF.